The clone carrying this T cell receptor (beta chain) was detected only a few times. One entry per CDR3 protein, called by TCRdb with MiXCR from the 5' RACE reads. The repertoire holds about 570,000 distinct CDR3 sequences, with 7.5% to 10% as singletons. This specimen comes from a study of identical twins. The same sample was also used in a study of yellow fever vaccine responses in identical twins.

The sequenced sample was PBMCs. This receptor was obtained from a woman in her late teens or twenties in good health.

The CDR3 DNA sequence: TGCAGCGTTGAAGATCGGTCTGTCGCTAGCGGGAACGAGCAGTACTTC. Translating it yields CSVEDRSVASGNEQYF. The chain has TRBV29-1 and TRBJ2-7; the match to TRBD2 covers 9 bases. The CDR3 is made up of 16 amino acids. Looked up from germline, CDR1 is SQVTM and CDR2 is ANQGSEA. V lost 0 bases and J lost 5; bases outside the gene matches: 11.